This entry is about one T cell receptor (beta chain). The clone's antigen remains unknown. The sample holds no much larger clone one base away, and base qualities are not on file. Sequences SGHTA (CDR1) and FQGNSA (CDR2) are obtained from the germline V gene. V is cut back by 1 base and J by 14 bases, with 8 bases in the junction unmatched. The CDR3, from cysteine to phenylalanine, totals 14 residues. Only the CDR3 part of the read is kept: 42 bases, read in frame from the first base. These data are taken from a study of shared clonotypes between healthy human individuals (dated by TCRdb to the early 2020s). Background for the entire study: The cohort comprised a couple of women and a few men aged 18 to 49 years. For each donor, three plates each were used for CD4 naive and CD4 memory, two plates were used for CD8 naive, and one plate was used for CD8 memory. The study deeply sequenced blood TCR repertoires of about five healthy adults to estimate repertoire size and the extent of clonotype sharing between individuals. Libraries were prepared and TCR repertoires were sequenced by different laboratories using diverse techniques, in order to increase sequencing depth and limit assay-specific biases. Per donor, leukapheresis produced somewhere between about 0.94 and 8.9 billion PBMCs. Summary of the overall study and its limitations: Naive subsets generally had larger estimated clonotype richness than memory subsets. Pairwise subsampling indicated that sequencing depth was expected to affect the degree of clonotype sharing among donors. Sampling was restricted to blood, and TCR repertoires in tissues likely differ from the TCR repertoires found in blood. Incomplete sequencing was indicated by rarefaction of sorted-subset datasets, despite the large sequencing depth. When several donors were compared, the shared fraction of clonotypes was 5% to 6.5% for naive CD4, approximately 3.5% for naive CD8, more than 2% for memory CD4, and less than 0.5% for memory CD8. The genetic and exposure-history diversity represented was limited by the small number of donors. Compared with non-shared clonotypes, the clonotypes found in all four sorted-subset donors had higher generation probabilities.

Healthy HIV-negative adults with no recently reported acute infections or vaccinations were included as donors. Every donor was a Caucasian adult residing in Nashville, Tennessee, USA. CD4+ T cells were enriched through magnetic negative selection, after which naive cells were positively selected on CD45RA and the remaining negative fraction served as the memory subset. Blood was obtained by leukapheresis, after which PBMCs were separated by Ficoll-Histopaque density gradient centrifugation and cryopreserved in liquid nitrogen vapor phase. Purity and quantity of every magnetically sorted T cell population were checked by analytical flow cytometry. Genomic DNA was isolated from each sorted fraction and quantified by UV absorbance on a Nanodrop 2000c. Using the deep immunoSEQ assay, multiplex PCR amplified TCR CDR3 regions from genomic DNA. Extracted genomic DNA from each cell subset was distributed evenly across all wells of several immunoSEQ 96-well plates, and each plate was treated as a replicate. For sorted subsets, about 0.2 ug genomic DNA, equal to tens of thousands of T cell genomes, was loaded into each replicate PCR. The purified libraries were quantified using a Qubit 3.0 fluorometer, sized with a Bioanalyzer 2100, and then quantified again using the KAPA Library Quantification kit. A separate single-read 150-cycle Illumina NextSeq 550 flow cell was used to sequence each immunoSEQ 96-well plate. On the study's bioinformatics: Because the immunoSEQ output held only junctional sequences and lacked quality scores, the filtering could not match the filtering applied to full-length reads. Sequences were annotated with PyIR, a Python wrapper for IgBLAST v1.9, using IMGT germline references to assign V/J genes and CDR3. Reads were removed for weak V/J assignments (E-value above 1e-6), missing CDR3, stop codons, out-of-frame junctions, or ambiguous translated residues. V3J clonotypes were defined as sequences sharing an identical inferred V gene, J gene, and CDR3 amino acid sequence. The percentage overlap between two repertoires was calculated by dividing the number of shared unique clonotypes by the size of the smaller repertoire. Repertoire richness was assessed with RTK rarefaction, the Chao1 estimator, and Recon v2.1 estimates of unobserved clonotypes. For all TCRbeta clonotypes obtained by the gDNA method from a few donors, generation probabilities were computed with OLGA. The source is immuneACCESS, and TCRdb retained only in-frame sequences with V and J called. Part of the clones is not carried over; for the studies checked, unresolved V genes explain less than half of this, and the remainder is unexplained. Clonal size and the V and J genes are those of that table, whereas D and trimming came from the DNA. A total of approximately 320,000 clones appear in this sample, around 74% of them only once. Over 9% of the sample goes to the ten largest clones.

The TCR comes from a man aged 25-45 years in good health. The chain is assembled from TRBV7-2 and TRBJ2-1; the central 10 bases match TRBD2. The material sequenced was memory CD4+ T cells sorted from blood. The sample's cell subset or site label is to be understood as: CD45RA-negative fraction. CDR3 loop: CASSLDITSGIEFF. The base sequence is TGTGCCAGCAGCTTAGACATAACTAGCGGGATTGAGTTCTTC.